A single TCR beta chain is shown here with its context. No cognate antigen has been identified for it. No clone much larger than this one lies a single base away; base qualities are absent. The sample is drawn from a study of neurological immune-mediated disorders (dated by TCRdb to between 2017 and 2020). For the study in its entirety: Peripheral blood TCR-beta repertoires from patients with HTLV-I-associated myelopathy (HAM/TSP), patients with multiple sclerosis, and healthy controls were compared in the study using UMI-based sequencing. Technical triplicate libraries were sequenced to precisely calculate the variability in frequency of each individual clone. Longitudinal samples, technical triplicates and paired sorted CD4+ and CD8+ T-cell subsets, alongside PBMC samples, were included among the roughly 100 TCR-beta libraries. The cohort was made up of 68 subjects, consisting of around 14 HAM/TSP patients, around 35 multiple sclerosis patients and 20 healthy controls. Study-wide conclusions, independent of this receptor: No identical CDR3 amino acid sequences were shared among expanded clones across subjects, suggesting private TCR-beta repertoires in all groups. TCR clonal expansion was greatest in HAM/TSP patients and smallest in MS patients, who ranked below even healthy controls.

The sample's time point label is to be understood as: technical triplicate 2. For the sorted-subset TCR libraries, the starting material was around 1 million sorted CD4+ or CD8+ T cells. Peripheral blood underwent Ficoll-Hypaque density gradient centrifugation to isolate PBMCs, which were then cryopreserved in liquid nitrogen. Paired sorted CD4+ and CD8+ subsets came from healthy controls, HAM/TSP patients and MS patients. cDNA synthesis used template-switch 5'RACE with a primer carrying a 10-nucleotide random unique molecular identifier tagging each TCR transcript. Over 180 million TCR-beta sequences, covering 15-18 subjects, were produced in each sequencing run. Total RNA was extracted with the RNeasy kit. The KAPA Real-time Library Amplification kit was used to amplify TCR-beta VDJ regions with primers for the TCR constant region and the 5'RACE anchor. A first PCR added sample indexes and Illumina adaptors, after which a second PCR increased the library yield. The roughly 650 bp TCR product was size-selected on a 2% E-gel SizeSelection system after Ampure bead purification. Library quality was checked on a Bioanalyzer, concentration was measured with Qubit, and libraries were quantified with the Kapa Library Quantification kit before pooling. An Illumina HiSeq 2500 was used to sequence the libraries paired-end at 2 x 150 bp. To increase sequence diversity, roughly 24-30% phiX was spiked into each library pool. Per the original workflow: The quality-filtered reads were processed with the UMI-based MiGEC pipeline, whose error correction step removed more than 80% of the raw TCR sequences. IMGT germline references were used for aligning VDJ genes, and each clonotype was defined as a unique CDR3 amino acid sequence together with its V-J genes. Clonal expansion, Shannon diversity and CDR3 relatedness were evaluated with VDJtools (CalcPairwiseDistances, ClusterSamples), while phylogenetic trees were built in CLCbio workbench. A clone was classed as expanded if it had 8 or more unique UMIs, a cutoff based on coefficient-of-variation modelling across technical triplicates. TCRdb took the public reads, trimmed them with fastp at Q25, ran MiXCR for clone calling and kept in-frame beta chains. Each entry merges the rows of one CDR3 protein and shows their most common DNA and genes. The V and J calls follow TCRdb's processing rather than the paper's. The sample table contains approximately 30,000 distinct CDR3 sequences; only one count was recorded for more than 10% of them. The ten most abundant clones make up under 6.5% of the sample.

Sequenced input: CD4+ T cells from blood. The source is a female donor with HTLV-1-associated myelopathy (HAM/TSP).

CDR3 sequence: CASYNEQFF. Here is the DNA: TGCGCCAGCTACAATGAGCAGTTCTTC. This chain joins TRBV5-1 to TRBJ2-1; too little of a D gene remains to name it. The CDR3, cysteine through phenylalanine, is 9 amino acids long. Kept here is only the CDR3 DNA, which spans 27 bases and is read in frame from base 1. A distance of 0 bases separates the germline ends of V and J, which lose 7 bases and 4 bases respectively. CDR1 and CDR2 are drawn from the germline V gene: SGHRS, YFSETQ.